The 18 T cell receptor beta chains below come from one sample, sequenced in a study of T-cell reconstitution after alpha-beta-depleted transplantation in children (dated by TCRdb to about 2016). The receptor library was made with PCR. Sequenced on an Illumina HiSeq 2500. To normalize quantification of the TCRbeta repertoire, the TCR libraries were built with molecular barcoding that relied on unique molecular identifiers. TCRdb cleaned the public reads at Q25 with fastp, built clones with MiXCR and kept in-frame beta chains. When rows share a CDR3 protein, they turn into one entry using the most common DNA and genes. This sample gives about 480,000 distinct CDR3 sequences in total; under 15% of them show up just once. The ten biggest clones cover around 6% of the sample. The material sequenced was PBMCs from the stem cell graft donor, taken from the stem cell graft. The receptors here all came from a human donor who donated a stem cell graft to a child with combined immunodeficiency.

The J gene is TRBJ2-7, the V gene TRBV12-5; no clear D. The CDR3 contains 12 residues. Trimming pared 8 bases from V and 3 bases from J, leaving 11 bases between. Germline V gene sequence: CDR1 LGHNT, CDR2 FRNRAP. CDR3 sequence: CASTESSYEQYF. Written as DNA, the CDR3 is TGTGCTAGTACCGAATCTAGCTACGAGCAGTACTTC.

This clonotype was observed a handful of times. The J gene is TRBJ2-1, the V gene TRBV29-1; TRBD2 aligns across 7 bases. The CDR3 sequence is 16 residues long. CDR1 is SQVTM and CDR2 is ANQGSEA in the germline V gene. The trim removed 4 bases at V and 2 bases at J, leaving 11 bases unmatched. The CDR3 loop is CSVGGGVLGTYNEQFF. The CDR3 DNA follows: TGCAGCGTTGGGGGGGGGGTACTAGGGACCTACAATGAGCAGTTCTTC.

This clonotype has ten or more counts. This chain links TRBV5-1 with TRBJ2-7; possible D gene TRBD2, 6 bases. Between the trimmed V and J ends, which lost 4 bases and 1 base, there was a span of 24 bases. Germline CDR1 SGHRS, CDR2 YFSETQ. This CDR3 spans 18 amino acids. The DNA of the CDR3 is TGCGCCAGCAGCAGTGGGGGAGGACCAGGGATTCCTTCCTACGAGCAGTACTTC. It encodes CASSSGGGPGIPSYEQYF.

This clonotype came up a few times. The CDR3 sequence is CASSQEGGSGGIDTQYF. The CDR3, as DNA: TGCGCCAGCAGCCAAGAGGGGGGTAGCGGGGGGATAGATACGCAGTATTTT. This chain connects TRBV4-3 to TRBJ2-3, with TRBD2 identical over 10 bases. CDR1 is LGHNA, CDR2 YSLEER, per germline. The V segment lost 0 bases and the J segment 5 bases; nucleotides outside the gene matches: 8. The CDR3 covers 17 residues.

This clonotype was found a few times. The chain recombines TRBV12-3 or TRBV12-4 with TRBJ2-2; 10 bases map to TRBD2. V trimming: 3 bases; J trimming: 10 bases; junction bases outside the gene matches: 11. This CDR3 contains 16 residues. The CDR3 sequence is CASSFSTQREGEELFF. DNA for the CDR3: TGTGCCAGCAGTTTTTCGACCCAGCGGGAGGGTGAGGAGCTGTTTTTT.

The chain combines TRBV3-1 with TRBJ2-7; D gene ambiguous. V dropped 8 bases and J dropped 2 bases, with 19 bases sitting between them. The V gene's germline CDR1 is LGHDT and CDR2 YNNKEL (reference sequence). This CDR3 spans 15 amino acids. The CDR3 nucleotides are TGTGCCAGCTCAGCTGGGGTTGGGGAAACCTACGAGCAGTACTTC. Translated, it gives CASSAGVGETYEQYF.

This clonotype came up many times. The chain joins TRBV20-1 to TRBJ2-1; TRBD2 aligns across 7 bases. Germline V CDR1 and CDR2: DFQATT, SNEGSKA (reference sequence). The V segment lost 5 bases and the J segment 7 bases; nucleotides outside the gene matches: 8. The CDR3 loop spans 13 amino acids. The CDR3 DNA sequence: TGCAGTGCTGGACTAGTGCCTACGAATGAGCAGTTCTTC. It specifies CSAGLVPTNEQFF.

This clonotype has just a few counts. The chain employs TRBV5-1 and TRBJ2-7, with 7 bases fitting TRBD1. V lost 5 bases and J lost 1; bases outside the gene matches: 6. The CDR3 covers 14 residues. Germline CDR1 and CDR2: SGHRS and YFSETQ. The CDR3 region is CASRARGLSYEQYF. The CDR3 bases are TGCGCCAGCAGGGCTAGGGGGCTATCCTACGAGCAGTACTTC.

The chain carries TRBV7-9 and TRBJ2-3; D possibly corresponds to TRBD1 (5 bases). This CDR3 comprises 16 residues. V dropped 6 bases and J dropped 1 base, with 17 bases sitting between them. Germline V gene lookup returns CDR1 SEHNR and CDR2 FQNEAQ (reference sequence). As DNA, the CDR3 is TGTGCCAGCAGTCAACCAAGGGGTTCGGGCACAGATACGCAGTATTTT. The encoded protein is CASSQPRGSGTDTQYF.

This clonotype was detected many times. V and J are TRBV29-1 and TRBJ1-5, with D possibly TRBD1 on 6 matching bases. V lost 6 bases and J lost 4, with 10 bases in between. Per germline, CDR1 SQVTM and CDR2 ANQGSEA. CDR3 length: 12 amino acids. This chain's CDR3 is CSVGGLNQPQHF. CDR3 nucleotide sequence: TGCAGCGTAGGGGGATTGAATCAGCCCCAGCATTTT.

This clonotype was detected only a few times. The chain couples TRBV28 to TRBJ1-5; 9 nucleotides match TRBD1. J gave up 11 bases and V 6 bases, and 14 bases lay outside the gene matches. CDR3 size: 15 residues. Germline CDR1 is MDHEN and CDR2 is SYDVKM. CDR3 nucleotide sequence: TGTGCCAGCAGCTCCGGGACAGGGTCTTTTTGGGCCCAGCATTTT. Its protein is CASSSGTGSFWAQHF.

This clonotype has more than one count but fewer than ten. The genes are TRBV7-2 and TRBJ2-1, with 10 bases lining up with TRBD2. CDR1 is SGHTA, CDR2 FQGNSA, per germline. The V gene end was trimmed by 6 bases and the J gene end by 4 bases; junction bases not matched to a gene: 6. The CDR3 contains 15 residues. This CDR3 is CASRLSSGSYNEQFF. CDR3 coding DNA: TGTGCCAGCAGACTTTCTAGCGGGAGTTACAATGAGCAGTTCTTC.

V and J are TRBV5-1 and TRBJ1-1; 7 bases match TRBD1. Germline CDR1 reads SGHRS; CDR2 reads YFSETQ. The CDR3 extends over 14 amino acids. The junction had 3 bases not matched to a gene; V was cut back by 3 bases and J by 1 base. CDR3 loop: CASSYGTENTEAFF. Written as DNA, the CDR3 is TGCGCCAGCAGCTACGGGACAGAGAACACTGAAGCTTTCTTT. The full variable domain, in which reference TRBV5-1 and TRBJ1-1 provide the parts outside the CDR3, is KAGVTQTPRYLIKTRGQQVTLSCSPISGHRSVSWYQQTPGQGLQFLFEYFSETQRNKGNFPGRFSGRQFSNSRSEMNVSTLELGDSALYLCASSYGTENTEAFFGQGTRLTVV.

This clonotype turned up a few times. The CDR3 DNA follows: TGTGCCAGCCAGACTAGCGGAACATACACAGATACGCAGTATTTT. Translating it yields CASQTSGTYTDTQYF. The rearrangement links TRBV19 to TRBJ2-3; 9 bases agree with TRBD2. Unmatched junction bases numbered 9, after V lost 9 bases and J lost 2 bases. This CDR3 contains 15 residues. The germline V gene encodes CDR1 LNHDA and CDR2 SQIVND (reference sequence).

J is TRBJ2-6 and V is TRBV5-1, with 12 bases identical to TRBD1. This CDR3 has 18 residues. CDR1 is SGHRS, CDR2 YFSETQ, per germline. The J segment lost 3 bases and the V segment lost 0 bases, leaving 4 bases of the junction unmatched. CDR3: CASSLDGTGGGGANVLTF. DNA for the CDR3: TGCGCCAGCAGCTTGGATGGGACAGGGGGCGGTGGGGCCAACGTCCTGACTTTC.

This chain joins TRBV12-3 or TRBV12-4 and TRBJ1-1, with a weak D call TRBD1 (5 bases). The CDR3 covers 11 residues. Trimming left V 10 bases short and J 6 bases short, with 12 bases between. The CDR3: CATRKGPEAFF. CDR3 DNA: TGTGCCACCCGCAAGGGGCCTGAAGCTTTCTTT.

This chain connects TRBV11-3 to TRBJ2-7; D is uncertain. The germline V and J ends were trimmed by 0 bases and 7 bases, with 7 bases remaining between them. The length of the CDR3 is 12 residues. CDR1 and CDR2 (germline): SGHNT, YENEEA. The CDR3 here is CASSLEVSEQYF. CDR3 nucleotide sequence: TGTGCCAGCAGCTTAGAAGTGAGTGAGCAGTACTTC.

This clonotype has only a few counts. The J gene is TRBJ2-7, the V gene TRBV12-3 or TRBV12-4; D gene unclear. Trimming shortened V by 1 base and J by 6 bases, and 19 bases separated the two germline ends. CDR3 length: 16 residues. CDR3: CASSLGTGSLYFEQYF. The CDR3 DNA follows: TGTGCCAGCAGTTTAGGGACCGGGTCCCTTTATTTCGAGCAGTACTTC.